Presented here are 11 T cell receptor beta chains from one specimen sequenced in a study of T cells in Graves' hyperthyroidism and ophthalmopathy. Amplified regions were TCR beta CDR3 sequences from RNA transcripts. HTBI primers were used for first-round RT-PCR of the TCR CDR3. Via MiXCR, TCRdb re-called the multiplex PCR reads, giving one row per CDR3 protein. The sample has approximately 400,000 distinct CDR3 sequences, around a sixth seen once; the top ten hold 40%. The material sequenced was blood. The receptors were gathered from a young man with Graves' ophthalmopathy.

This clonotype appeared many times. The chain's CDR3 is CASSYRVGTEAFF. The CDR3, as DNA: TGTGCCAGCAGCTACAGGGTAGGGACTGAAGCTTTCTTT. This rearrangement joins TRBV7-9 to TRBJ1-1; possible D gene TRBD1, 6 bases. The V end lost 4 bases, the J end lost 5 bases, and 11 bases lay between the germline ends. Germline V gene sequence: CDR1 SEHNR, CDR2 FQNEAQ (reference sequence). There are 13 residues in the CDR3.

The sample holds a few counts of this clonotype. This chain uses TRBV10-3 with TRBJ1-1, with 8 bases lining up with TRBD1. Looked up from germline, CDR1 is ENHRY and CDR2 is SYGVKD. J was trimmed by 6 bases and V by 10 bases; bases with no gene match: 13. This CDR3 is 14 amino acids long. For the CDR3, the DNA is TGTGCCACTGGACAGGGAAGTCTAGGGGCTGAAGCTTTCTTT. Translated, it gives CATGQGSLGAEAFF.

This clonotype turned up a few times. The CDR3, as DNA: TGTGCCAGCAGCTTCTCTACAGGGGACACAGATACGCAGTATTTT. Translated: CASSFSTGDTDTQYF. The genes are TRBV5-6 and TRBJ2-3, with 7 bases fitting TRBD1. Germline CDR1 reads SGHDT; CDR2 reads YYEEEE. V shed 2 bases, J shed 2 bases, and the junction held 5 bases outside the gene matches. The CDR3 is 15 residues long.

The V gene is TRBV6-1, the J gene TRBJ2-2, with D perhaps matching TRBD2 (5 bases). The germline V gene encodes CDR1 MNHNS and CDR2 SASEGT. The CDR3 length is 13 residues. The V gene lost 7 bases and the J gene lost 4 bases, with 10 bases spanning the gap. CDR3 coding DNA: TGTGCCAGCAAGATTGGGAGCACCGGGGAGCTGTTTTTT. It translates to CASKIGSTGELFF.

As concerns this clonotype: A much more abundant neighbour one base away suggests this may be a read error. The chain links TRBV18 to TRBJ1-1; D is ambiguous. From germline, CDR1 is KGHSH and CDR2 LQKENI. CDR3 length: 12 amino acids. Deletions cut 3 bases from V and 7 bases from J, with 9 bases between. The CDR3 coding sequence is TGTGCCAGCTCACCCGGCAGACTTGAAGCTTTCTTT. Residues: CASSPGRLEAFF.

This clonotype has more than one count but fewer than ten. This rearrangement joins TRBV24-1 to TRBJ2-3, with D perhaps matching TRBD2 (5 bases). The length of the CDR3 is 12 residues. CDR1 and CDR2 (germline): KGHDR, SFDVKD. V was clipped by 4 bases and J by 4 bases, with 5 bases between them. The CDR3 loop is CATSELADTQYF. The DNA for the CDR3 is TGTGCCACCAGTGAACTAGCAGATACGCAGTATTTT.

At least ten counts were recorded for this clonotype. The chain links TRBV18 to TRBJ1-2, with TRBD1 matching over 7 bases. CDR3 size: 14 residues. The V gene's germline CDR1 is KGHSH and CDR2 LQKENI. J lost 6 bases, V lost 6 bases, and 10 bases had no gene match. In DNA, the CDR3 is TGTGCCAGCTCGACATACCGGGACAGAGATGGCTACACCTTC. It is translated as CASSTYRDRDGYTF.

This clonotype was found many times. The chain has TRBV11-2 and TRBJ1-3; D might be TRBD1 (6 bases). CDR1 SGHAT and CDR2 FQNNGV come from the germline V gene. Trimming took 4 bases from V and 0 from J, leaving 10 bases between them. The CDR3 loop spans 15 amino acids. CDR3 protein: CASSSDRLSGNTIYF. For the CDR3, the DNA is TGTGCCAGCAGCTCAGACAGGCTCTCTGGAAACACCATATATTTT.

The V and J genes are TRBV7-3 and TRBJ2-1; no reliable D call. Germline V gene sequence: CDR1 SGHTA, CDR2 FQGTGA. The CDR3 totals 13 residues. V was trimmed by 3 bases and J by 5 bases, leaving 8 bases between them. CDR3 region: CASSFAGHNEQFF. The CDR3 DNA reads TGTGCCAGCAGCTTTGCTGGCCACAATGAGCAGTTCTTC.

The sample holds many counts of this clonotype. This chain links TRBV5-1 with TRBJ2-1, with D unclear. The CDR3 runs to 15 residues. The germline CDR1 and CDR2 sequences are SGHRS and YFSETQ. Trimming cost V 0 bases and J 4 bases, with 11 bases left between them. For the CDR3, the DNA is TGCGCCAGCAGCTTGGGCCGAACCCAGTACAATGAGCAGTTCTTC. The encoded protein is CASSLGRTQYNEQFF.

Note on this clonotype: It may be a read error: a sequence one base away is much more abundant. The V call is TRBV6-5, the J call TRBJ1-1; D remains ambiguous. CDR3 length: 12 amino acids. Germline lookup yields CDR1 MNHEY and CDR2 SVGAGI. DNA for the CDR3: TGTGCCAGCAGTTACTGGACCGGTGAAGCTCTCTTT. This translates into CASSYWTGEALF.